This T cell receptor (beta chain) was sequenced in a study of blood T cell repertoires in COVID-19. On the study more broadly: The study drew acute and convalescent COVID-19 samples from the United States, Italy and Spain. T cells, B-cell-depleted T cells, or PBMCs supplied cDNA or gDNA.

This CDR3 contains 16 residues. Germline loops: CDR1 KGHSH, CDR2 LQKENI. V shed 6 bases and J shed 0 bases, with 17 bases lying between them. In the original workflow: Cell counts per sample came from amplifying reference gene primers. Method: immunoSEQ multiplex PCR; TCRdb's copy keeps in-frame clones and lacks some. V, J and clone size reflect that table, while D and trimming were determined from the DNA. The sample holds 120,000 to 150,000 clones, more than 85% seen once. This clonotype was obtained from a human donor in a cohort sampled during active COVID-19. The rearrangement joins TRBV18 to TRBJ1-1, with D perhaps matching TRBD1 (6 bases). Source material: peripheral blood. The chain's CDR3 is CASSPNRAPMNTEAFF. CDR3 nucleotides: TGTGCCAGCTCCCCCAACAGGGCCCCGATGAACACTGAAGCTTTCTTT.